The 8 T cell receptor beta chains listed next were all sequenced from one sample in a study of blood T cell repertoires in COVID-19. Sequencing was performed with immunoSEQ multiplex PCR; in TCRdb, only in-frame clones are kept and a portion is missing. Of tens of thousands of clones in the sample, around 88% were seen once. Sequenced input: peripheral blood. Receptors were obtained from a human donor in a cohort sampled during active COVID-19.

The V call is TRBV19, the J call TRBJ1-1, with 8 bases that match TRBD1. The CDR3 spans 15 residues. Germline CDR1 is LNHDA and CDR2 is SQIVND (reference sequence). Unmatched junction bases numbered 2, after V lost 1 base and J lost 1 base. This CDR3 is CASSIVGTGNTEAFF. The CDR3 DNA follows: TGTGCCAGTAGTATAGTTGGGACAGGGAACACTGAAGCTTTCTTT.

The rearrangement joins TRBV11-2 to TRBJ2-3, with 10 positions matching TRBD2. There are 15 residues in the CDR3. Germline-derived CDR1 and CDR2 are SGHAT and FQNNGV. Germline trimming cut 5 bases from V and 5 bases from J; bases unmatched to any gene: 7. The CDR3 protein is CASSRAGGLLDTQYF. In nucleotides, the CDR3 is TGTGCCAGCAGCAGAGCGGGGGGGCTTCTAGATACGCAGTATTTT. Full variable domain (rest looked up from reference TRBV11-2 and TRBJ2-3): EAGVAQSPRYKIIEKRQSVAFWCNPISGHATLYWYQQILGQGPKLLIQFQNNGVVDDSQLPKDRFSAERLKGVDSTLKIQPAKLEDSAVYLCASSRAGGLLDTQYFGPGTRLTVL.

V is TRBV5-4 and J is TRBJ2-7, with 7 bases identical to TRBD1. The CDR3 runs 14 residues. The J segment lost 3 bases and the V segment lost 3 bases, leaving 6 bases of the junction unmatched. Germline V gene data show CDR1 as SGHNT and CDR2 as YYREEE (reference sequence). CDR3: CASSSTGTRYEQYF. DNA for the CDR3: TGTGCCAGCAGCTCGACAGGGACCCGCTACGAGCAGTACTTC.

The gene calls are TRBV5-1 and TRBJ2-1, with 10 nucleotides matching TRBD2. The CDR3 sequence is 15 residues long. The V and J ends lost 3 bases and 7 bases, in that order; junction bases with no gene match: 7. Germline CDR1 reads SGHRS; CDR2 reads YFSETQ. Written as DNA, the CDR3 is TGCGCCAGCAGCTCAGCGGGGGGGCGAGGGAATGAGCAGTTCTTC. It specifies CASSSAGGRGNEQFF.

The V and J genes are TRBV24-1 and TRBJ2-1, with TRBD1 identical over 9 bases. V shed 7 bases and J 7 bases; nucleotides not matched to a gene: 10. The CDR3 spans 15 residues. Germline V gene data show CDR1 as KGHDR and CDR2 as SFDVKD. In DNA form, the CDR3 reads TGTGCCACCAGGGATGCCGGGACAGGGCGTAATGAGCAGTTCTTC. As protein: CATRDAGTGRNEQFF.

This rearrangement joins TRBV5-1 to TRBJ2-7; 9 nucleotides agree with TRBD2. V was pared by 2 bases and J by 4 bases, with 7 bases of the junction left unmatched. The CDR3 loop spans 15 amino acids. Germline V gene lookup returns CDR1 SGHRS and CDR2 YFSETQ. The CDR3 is CASSFSSGEGYEQYF. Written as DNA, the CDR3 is TGCGCCAGCAGCTTCTCTAGCGGGGAGGGTTACGAGCAGTACTTC.

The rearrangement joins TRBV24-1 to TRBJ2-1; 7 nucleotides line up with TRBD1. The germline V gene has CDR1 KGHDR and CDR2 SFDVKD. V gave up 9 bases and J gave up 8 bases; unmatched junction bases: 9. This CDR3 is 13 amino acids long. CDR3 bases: TGTGCCACCGGGACAGCCATTTACGATGAGCAGTTCTTC. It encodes CATGTAIYDEQFF.

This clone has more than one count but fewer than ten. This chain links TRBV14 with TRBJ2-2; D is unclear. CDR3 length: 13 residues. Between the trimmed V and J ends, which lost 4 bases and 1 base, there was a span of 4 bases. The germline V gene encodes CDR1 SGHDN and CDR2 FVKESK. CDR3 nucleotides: TGTGCCAGCAGCCGCGGGAACACCGGGGAGCTGTTTTTT. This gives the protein CASSRGNTGELFF.